This T cell receptor beta chain was sequenced for a study of blood T cell repertoires in COVID-19. Background on the study: Researchers got acute and convalescent COVID-19 samples from the United States, Italy and Spain. T cells, B-cell-depleted T cells, or PBMCs provided the cDNA or gDNA that served as material.

The V end was cut by 6 bases, the J end by 5 bases, with 22 bases between. The CDR3 extends over 16 amino acids. Germline V gene sequence: CDR1 SGHAT, CDR2 FQNNGV. Per the original data handling: Estimated nucleated cell counts came from reference gene primer amplification. The data were produced by immunoSEQ multiplex PCR, yet TCRdb's version contains in-frame clones alone and is incomplete. Clone size and the V and J calls come from that table; the DNA yielded D and trimming. This sample yields about 70,000 clones, of which over 75% are seen a single time; just under 3% belongs to the top ten. This chain joins TRBV11-2 and TRBJ2-5, with D maybe TRBD1 (6 bases). The sequence came from a man aged 80 or over with acute or convalescent COVID-19. Sequenced input: peripheral blood. CDR3 nucleotide sequence: TGTGCCAGCAGGCGACCATTAACAGGGAAACAGGAGACCCAGTACTTC. It encodes CASRRPLTGKQETQYF.